This T cell receptor beta chain came from a study of CD8 T cell repertoires and HIV-1 epitope variants. Across the whole study: Control wells had CMV/EBV/flu peptides, negative Ebola AY9, or no peptide. Epitopes were three Gag families plus Nef HW9 and YT9. The baseline condition was 1M T cells left uncultured.

Data came from immunoSEQ multiplex PCR; TCRdb stores just in-frame clones and leaves some out. The top ten hold around a quarter of the sample, which has under 100,000 clones, roughly 77% seen once. Specimen: uncultured baseline CD8+ T cells from peripheral blood mononuclear cells (PBMCs). The TCR sequence derives from a male donor with HIV.

CDR3 residues: CASRRDNNQPQHF. The DNA of the CDR3 is TGTGCCAGCAGGAGGGATAACAATCAGCCCCAGCATTTT. This chain connects TRBV27 to TRBJ1-5; D call uncertain. Trimming shortened V by 6 bases and J by 3 bases, and 9 bases separated the two germline ends. CDR3 length equals 13 residues. Germline CDR1 MNHEY, CDR2 SMNVEV (reference sequence).